The 25 T cell receptor beta chains given below trace back to one sample, sequenced in a study of blood T cell repertoires in COVID-19. Assay used: immunoSEQ multiplex PCR; TCRdb lists only in-frame clones, some missing. Among roughly 200,000 clones listed, 87% were seen once. What was sequenced was peripheral blood. The receptors stem from a man aged 60 to 75 with active or convalescent COVID-19.

The chain recombines TRBV5-1 with TRBJ2-7; TRBD2 agrees at 12 bases. V shed 0 bases and J 6 bases; nucleotides not matched to a gene: 16. The CDR3 spans 19 residues. From germline, CDR1 is SGHRS and CDR2 YFSETQ. As DNA, the CDR3 is TGCGCCAGCAGCTTGGAGCTAGCGGGGGGGACCGTCCCCTCGGGCGAGCAGTACTTC. Protein: CASSLELAGGTVPSGEQYF.

V and J are TRBV27 and TRBJ2-7; TRBD2 aligns across 13 bases. CDR1 is MNHEY and CDR2 is SMNVEV in the germline V gene (reference sequence). With V trimmed by 3 bases and J by 3 bases, 8 bases remained unmatched. This CDR3 has 17 residues. CDR3: CASSLTSGGSFFYEQYF. The CDR3 DNA follows: TGTGCCAGCAGTTTGACTAGCGGGGGGTCCTTCTTCTACGAGCAGTACTTC.

This chain uses TRBV4-1 with TRBJ1-2, with D perhaps matching TRBD1 (6 bases). There are 14 residues in the CDR3. Deletions cut 2 bases from V and 3 bases from J, with 10 bases between. In germline, CDR1 is MGHRA, CDR2 YSYEKL. In nucleotides, the CDR3 is TGCGCCAGCAGCCAACTTTGGACAGACTATGGCTACACCTTC. It encodes CASSQLWTDYGYTF.

The chain has TRBV7-8 and TRBJ1-5; maybe TRBD1 (6 bases). The germline CDR1 and CDR2 sequences are SGHVS and FQNEAQ. V lost 5 bases and J 5 bases, leaving 7 bases between the germline ends. This CDR3 region has 12 residues. The CDR3 protein is CASSPGDQPQHF. CDR3 nucleotide sequence: TGTGCCAGCAGCCCAGGGGATCAGCCCCAGCATTTT.

The CDR3 sequence: CSVDGRDSFLGTQYF. The CDR3 DNA sequence: TGCAGCGTGGACGGAAGGGACAGCTTTCTCGGGACCCAGTACTTC. The chain is built from TRBV29-1 and TRBJ2-5; 7 positions match TRBD1. Looked up from germline, CDR1 is SQVTM and CDR2 is ANQGSEA. This CDR3 region has 15 residues. The V and J ends lost 6 bases and 7 bases, in that order; junction bases with no gene match: 17.

The chain joins TRBV27 to TRBJ1-3, with a possible D match to TRBD1 (5 bases). V lost 6 bases, J lost 1 base, and 7 bases lay in between. CDR3 size: 13 residues. Germline V gene data show CDR1 as MNHEY and CDR2 as SMNVEV (reference sequence). This CDR3 reads CASSGTSGNTIYF. The CDR3 region has the DNA TGTGCCAGCAGCGGGACTTCTGGAAACACCATATATTTT.

The genes are TRBV11-2 and TRBJ1-4; tentatively, D is TRBD1 (6 bases). Germline assignment: CDR1 SGHAT and CDR2 FQNNGV. The CDR3 consists of 13 residues. V was trimmed by 3 bases and J by 8 bases, leaving 10 bases between them. CDR3 sequence: CASSFGQTEKLFF. The CDR3 nucleotides are TGTGCCAGCAGCTTCGGACAGACCGAAAAACTGTTTTTT.

V usage is TRBV16 and J usage is TRBJ1-1, with D perhaps matching TRBD1 (6 bases). The CDR3 sequence is 14 residues long. V lost 3 bases, J lost 6 bases, and 14 bases lay in between. CDR1 is KGHSY and CDR2 is FQNENV in the germline V gene. CDR3 loop: CASSQQGTKPEAFF. The CDR3 coding sequence is TGTGCCAGCAGCCAGCAGGGGACAAAACCTGAAGCTTTCTTT.

The chain joins TRBV3-1 (or the pseudogene TRBV3-2) to TRBJ2-5; 9 bases line up with TRBD2. V was clipped by 4 bases and J by 7 bases; unmatched bases: 13. Germline loops: CDR1 LGHDT, CDR2 YNNKEL (reference sequence). The CDR3 extends over 16 amino acids. The CDR3 DNA is TGTGCCAGCAGCCCTACGCGGGGGGGCGGTCAAAGGACCCAGTACTTC. Its translation is CASSPTRGGGQRTQYF.

The chain combines TRBV6-5 with TRBJ2-5; TRBD1 matches 10 bases. This CDR3 is built from 15 residues. V lost 6 bases and J lost 5; bases outside the gene matches: 9. CDR1 is MNHEY, CDR2 SVGAGI, per germline. The CDR3 nucleotides are TGTGCCAGCAGCCCCCCGGACAGGGGGGGGGAGACCCAGTACTTC. Amino acids: CASSPPDRGGETQYF.

The chain employs TRBV7-9 and TRBJ2-5; 7 bases align to TRBD1. The V segment lost 5 bases and the J segment 0 bases; nucleotides outside the gene matches: 6. This CDR3 contains 15 residues. Per germline, CDR1 SEHNR and CDR2 FQNEAQ (reference sequence). CDR3 nucleotides: TGTGCCAGCAGCCATTCAGGGGGTGACCAAGAGACCCAGTACTTC. It yields the protein CASSHSGGDQETQYF.

The chain carries TRBV19 and TRBJ1-5; a possible D gene is TRBD1 (5 bases). V lost 3 bases and J lost 4, with 13 bases in between. In germline, CDR1 is LNHDA, CDR2 SQIVND (reference sequence). CDR3 size: 15 residues. Written as DNA, the CDR3 is TGTGCCAGTAGTATGGAGGGGCAGGCAAATCAGCCCCAGCATTTT. It specifies CASSMEGQANQPQHF.

This rearrangement joins TRBV1 to TRBJ1-2. TRBV1 is assigned pseudogene status. There are 14 residues in the CDR3. CDR3 bases: TGCACCAGCAAGGACGGGAGGACTCACTATGGCTACACCTTC. Protein product: CTSKDGRTHYGYTF.

The J gene is TRBJ1-1, the V gene TRBV4-2; D remains unclear. The CDR3 has 16 amino acids. The V gene lost 3 bases and the J gene lost 4 bases, with 18 bases spanning the gap. The V gene's germline CDR1 is LGHNA and CDR2 YNFKEQ. The CDR3 nucleotides read TGTGCCAGCAGCCACGTTGAGGAGGCGAGGGCCACTGAAGCTTTCTTT. Its translation: CASSHVEEARATEAFF.

This clone appeared a few times. The chain employs TRBV30 and TRBJ1-2; 7 nucleotides match TRBD1. The CDR3 sequence is 10 residues long. Germline CDR1 reads GTSNPN; CDR2 reads SVGIG (reference sequence). For the CDR3, the DNA is TGTATGGCAGGGGGCTATGGCTACACCTTC. Residues: CMAGGYGYTF.

This CDR3 reads CASSPGTGKYEQYF. In DNA, the CDR3 is TGTGCCAGCAGCCCGGGGACAGGAAAGTACGAGCAGTACTTC. This chain connects TRBV4-2 to TRBJ2-7, with 8 bases identical to TRBD1. The CDR3 sequence is 14 residues long. Trimming at V came to 4 bases and at J to 4 bases, leaving 6 bases not matched to a gene. Germline V gene data show CDR1 as LGHNA and CDR2 as YNFKEQ.

V and J are TRBV5-4 and TRBJ2-7; D is ambiguous. V gave up 0 bases and J gave up 4 bases, with 5 bases separating them. This CDR3 spans 12 amino acids. Germline V gene sequence: CDR1 SGHNT, CDR2 YYREEE (reference sequence). The CDR3 nucleotides read TGTGCCAGCAGCTTGGACGGGTACGAGCAGTACTTC. Its translation is CASSLDGYEQYF.

V usage is TRBV6-1 and J usage is TRBJ1-6; TRBD1 matches 7 bases. V was clipped by 4 bases and J by 0 bases; unmatched bases: 9. The CDR3 sequence is 18 residues long. From germline, CDR1 is MNHNS and CDR2 SASEGT. The CDR3 sequence is CASSATGTASSYNSPLHF. Here the CDR3 DNA reads TGTGCCAGCAGTGCTACCGGGACAGCAAGCTCCTATAATTCACCCCTCCACTTT.

V and J are TRBV6-5 and TRBJ2-7; 8 nucleotides line up with TRBD1. Germline CDR1 and CDR2: MNHEY and SVGAGI. The CDR3 has 14 residues. Trimming removed 6 bases from V and 7 bases from J; junction bases left unmatched: 11. The CDR3 is CASRKPGQGGEQYF. The CDR3, as DNA: TGTGCCAGCAGGAAGCCCGGACAGGGAGGTGAGCAGTACTTC.

As regards this clone: At the DNA level, this CDR3 is encoded by other sequences in the same sample as well. The chain carries TRBV24-1 and TRBJ2-5; TRBD2 matches 8 bases. This CDR3 is 15 amino acids long. Germline V gene sequence: CDR1 KGHDR, CDR2 SFDVKD. The V gene end was trimmed by 4 bases and the J gene end by 5 bases; junction bases not matched to a gene: 8. The CDR3 nucleotides read TGTGCCACCAGTGACTCGCGGGGGGCCGGGGAGACCCAGTACTTC. Translation: CATSDSRGAGETQYF.

The gene calls are TRBV6-4 and TRBJ1-2; tentative D call: TRBD1 (6 bases). This CDR3 is 15 amino acids long. Per germline, CDR1 MRHNA and CDR2 SNTAGT. The V gene lost 3 bases and the J gene lost 4 bases, with 15 bases spanning the gap. The CDR3 DNA is TGTGCCAGCAGTGATGGGACACCAACAACCTATGGCTACACCTTC. This gives the protein CASSDGTPTTYGYTF.

This rearrangement joins TRBV19 to TRBJ2-7; 7 nucleotides align to TRBD1. Losses at the gene ends were 5 bases for V and 2 bases for J; bases not matched to a gene: 9. CDR3 length: 15 amino acids. Germline CDR1 and CDR2: LNHDA and SQIVND (reference sequence). In DNA form, the CDR3 reads TGTGCCAGTAGTGTGAGGACAGGAGTTCCCTACGAGCAGTACTTC. Translation: CASSVRTGVPYEQYF.

This rearrangement joins TRBV4-1 to TRBJ2-1; TRBD2 is a possible D gene (5 bases). Trimming left V 1 base short and J 10 bases short, with 17 bases between. The CDR3 sequence is 15 residues long. Germline CDR1 reads MGHRA; CDR2 reads YSYEKL. CDR3 coding DNA: TGCGCCAGCAGCCAAGGGGAGACGAGATTGGGGGAGCAGTTCTTC. Protein sequence: CASSQGETRLGEQFF.

DNA for the CDR3: TGTGCCAGCAGCCTTACTAGCGGGGGGGGCACAGATACGCAGTATTTT. Translation gives CASSLTSGGGTDTQYF. V gene TRBV7-8 combines with J gene TRBJ2-3, with 13 bases identical to TRBD2. Germline loops: CDR1 SGHVS, CDR2 FQNEAQ. J gave up 1 base and V 5 bases, and 3 bases lay outside the gene matches. The CDR3 contains 16 residues. Complete variable domain (other parts from reference TRBV7-8 and TRBJ2-3): GAGVSQSPRYKVAKRGQDVALRCDPISGHVSLFWYQQALGQGPEFLTYFQNEAQLDKSGLPSDRFFAERPEGSVSTLKIQRTQQEDSAVYLCASSLTSGGGTDTQYFGPGTRLTVL.

The V gene is TRBV7-6, the J gene TRBJ1-3; D is undetermined. In germline, CDR1 is SGHVS, CDR2 FNYEAQ. CDR3 length: 15 residues. Trimming pared 5 bases from V and 0 bases from J, leaving 11 bases between. CDR3 in DNA: TGTGCCAGCAGCGCAGAACAGAGCTCTGGAAACACCATATATTTT. Translated: CASSAEQSSGNTIYF.